This is a list of T cell receptor beta chains from one sample in a study of blood T cell repertoires in COVID-19. TCRdb keeps only in-frame clones here, not all; method: immunoSEQ multiplex PCR. The top ten clones hold 30% to 45% of a sample with 90,000 to 140,000 clones, about 76% of them seen once. Sequenced sample: peripheral blood. The receptors were gathered from a man older than 75 with acute or convalescent COVID-19. Each CDR3 is given with its conserved first and last residue. The D gene is left open where the match is weak. Not all rows give a size; the values are once, few, many and, for expanded clones, a class.

j_call: TRBJ2-3
d_call: TRBD2
clone_size: -
v_call: TRBV29-1
cdr3_aa: CSVRGTSGATDTQYF
cdr3_nt: TGCAGCGTTCGCGGGACTAGCGGGGCTACAGATACGCAGTATTTT

j_call: TRBJ2-2
d_call: TRBD2
clone_size: -
v_call: TRBV7-3
cdr3_aa: CASSLTLAGARTGELFF
cdr3_nt: TGTGCCAGCAGCTTAACCCTAGCGGGAGCTCGGACCGGGGAGCTGTTTTTT

j_call: TRBJ1-1
d_call: TRBD1
clone_size: -
v_call: TRBV18
cdr3_aa: CASSLDRGPNTEAFF
cdr3_nt: TGTGCCAGCTCCCTAGACAGGGGGCCAAACACTGAAGCTTTCTTT

j_call: TRBJ1-6
d_call: -
clone_size: -
v_call: TRBV28
cdr3_aa: CASSLRIRYNSPLHF
cdr3_nt: TGTGCCAGCAGTTTGAGAATCCGCTATAATTCACCCCTCCACTTT

j_call: TRBJ2-7
d_call: TRBD1
clone_size: -
v_call: TRBV29-1
cdr3_aa: CSAISDFGQVDEQYF
cdr3_nt: TGCAGCGCTATTTCCGACTTCGGACAGGTAGACGAGCAGTACTTC

j_call: TRBJ2-1
d_call: -
clone_size: -
v_call: TRBV9
cdr3_aa: CASGVEGSPSYNEQFF
cdr3_nt: TGTGCCTCTGGAGTTGAGGGAAGCCCCTCCTACAATGAGCAGTTCTTC

j_call: TRBJ2-1
d_call: TRBD2
clone_size: -
v_call: TRBV15
cdr3_aa: CATSRDRGSGKYDEQFF
cdr3_nt: TGTGCCACCAGCAGAGATCGGGGTAGCGGGAAGTACGATGAGCAGTTCTTC

j_call: TRBJ1-5
d_call: -
clone_size: -
v_call: TRBV28
cdr3_aa: CASSLGQISNQPQHF
cdr3_nt: TGTGCCAGCAGCCTCGGACAGATTAGCAATCAGCCCCAGCATTTT

j_call: TRBJ1-4
d_call: TRBD1
clone_size: few
v_call: TRBV5-5
cdr3_aa: CASSPGLGRGIGKLFF
cdr3_nt: TGTGCCAGCAGCCCAGGGCTAGGCAGGGGGATAGGAAAACTGTTTTTT

j_call: TRBJ2-3
d_call: -
clone_size: -
v_call: TRBV7-3
cdr3_aa: CASSLSQARTDTQYF
cdr3_nt: TGTGCCAGCAGCTTAAGTCAGGCCCGCACAGATACGCAGTATTTT

j_call: TRBJ1-4
d_call: TRBD1
clone_size: -
v_call: TRBV5-1
cdr3_aa: CASSPTTGGAGEKLFF
cdr3_nt: TGCGCCAGCAGCCCAACGACAGGGGGCGCTGGTGAAAAACTGTTTTTT

j_call: TRBJ2-2
d_call: TRBD2
clone_size: -
v_call: TRBV6-1
cdr3_aa: CASSEGRGGRTGELFF
cdr3_nt: TGTGCCAGCAGTGAAGGCCGGGGAGGGAGGACCGGGGAGCTGTTTTTT

j_call: TRBJ1-2
d_call: TRBD1
clone_size: -
v_call: TRBV5-1
cdr3_aa: CASSSGQGGGYTF
cdr3_nt: TGCGCCAGCAGCTCCGGACAGGGAGGGGGCTACACCTTC